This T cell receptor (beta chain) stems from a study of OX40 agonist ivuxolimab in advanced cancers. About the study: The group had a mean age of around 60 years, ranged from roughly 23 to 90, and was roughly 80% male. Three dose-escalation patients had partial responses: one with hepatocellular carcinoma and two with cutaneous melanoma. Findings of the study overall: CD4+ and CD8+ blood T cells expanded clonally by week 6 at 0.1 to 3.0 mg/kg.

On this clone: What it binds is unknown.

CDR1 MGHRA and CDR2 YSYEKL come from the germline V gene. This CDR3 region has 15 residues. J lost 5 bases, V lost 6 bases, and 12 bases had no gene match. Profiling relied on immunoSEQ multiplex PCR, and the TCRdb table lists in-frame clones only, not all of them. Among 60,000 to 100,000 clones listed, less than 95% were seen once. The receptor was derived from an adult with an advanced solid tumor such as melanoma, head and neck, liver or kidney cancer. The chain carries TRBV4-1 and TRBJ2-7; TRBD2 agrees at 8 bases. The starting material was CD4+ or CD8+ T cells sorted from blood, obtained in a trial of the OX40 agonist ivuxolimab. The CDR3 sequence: CASRQTSVDPDEQYF. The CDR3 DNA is TGCGCCAGCAGGCAGACTAGCGTCGATCCGGACGAGCAGTACTTC.